These 19 T cell receptor beta chains originate from one sample sequenced in a study of T-cell memory formation after mild COVID-19. TCRdb itself ran the 5' RACE reads through MiXCR, one entry per CDR3 protein. Here the sample spans some 350,000 distinct CDR3 sequences, 15% to 20% being singletons. Sequencing was done on a sample of PBMCs or a T cell subset sorted from them (not recorded which). These TCRs come from a young man who had mild COVID-19 (a few samples of this study predate the infection). Cell type and time point are not known.

This rearrangement joins TRBV20-1 to TRBJ2-5; 9 bases align to TRBD1. The CDR3 length is 16 residues. Germline V gene data show CDR1 as DFQATT and CDR2 as SNEGSKA (reference sequence). The J segment lost 0 bases and the V segment lost 8 bases, leaving 13 bases of the junction unmatched. Written as DNA, the CDR3 is TGCAGTCCCTTAGGGGGACAGGGTATCGACCAAGAGACCCAGTACTTC. Its protein is CSPLGGQGIDQETQYF.

This clonotype was recorded a few times. This chain joins TRBV5-1 and TRBJ1-2, with D perhaps matching TRBD1 (5 bases). The V end was cut by 0 bases, the J end by 3 bases, with 9 bases between. The germline gives CDR1 SGHRS, CDR2 YFSETQ. The CDR3 spans 14 residues. DNA of the CDR3: TGCGCCAGCAGCTTGGAGGGGAAGGACTATGGCTACACCTTC. Its translation: CASSLEGKDYGYTF.

The rearrangement uses TRBV30 and TRBJ2-7, with 7 nucleotides matching TRBD2. Germline assignment: CDR1 GTSNPN and CDR2 SVGIG (reference sequence). The CDR3 length is 12 residues. The V gene end was trimmed by 3 bases and the J gene end by 6 bases; junction bases not matched to a gene: 5. The CDR3 nucleotides are TGTGCCTGGAGCTCGGGGGGTCCCGAGCAGTACTTC. The encoded protein is CAWSSGGPEQYF.

J is TRBJ1-1 and V is TRBV5-1; D is uncertain. V was cut by 2 bases and J by 1 base, with 12 bases left in between. Germline CDR1 and CDR2: SGHRS and YFSETQ. CDR3 size: 15 residues. The CDR3 loop reads CASSFPALRNTEAFF. The CDR3 DNA follows: TGCGCCAGCAGCTTCCCGGCCCTTCGGAACACTGAAGCTTTCTTT.

The sample holds a few counts of this clonotype. The V and J genes are TRBV20-1 and TRBJ2-1; 12 positions match TRBD2. Germline lookup yields CDR1 DFQATT and CDR2 SNEGSKA (reference sequence). The CDR3 has 13 residues. V trimming: 2 bases; J trimming: 7 bases; junction bases outside the gene matches: 0. The CDR3 loop is CSARLAGGNEQFF. DNA for the CDR3: TGCAGTGCTAGACTAGCGGGGGGGAATGAGCAGTTCTTC.

This clonotype was counted only a few times. The genes are TRBV7-9 and TRBJ1-1, with a tentative D call TRBD1 (6 bases). Germline-derived CDR1 and CDR2 are SEHNR and FQNEAQ (reference sequence). Trimming took off 5 bases at V and 1 base at J, with 11 bases between the two ends. This CDR3 spans 14 amino acids. The CDR3 region has the DNA TGTGCCAGCAGCCCAGGGGCCTGGAACACTGAAGCTTTCTTT. Protein product: CASSPGAWNTEAFF.

This clonotype was seen only a few times. This rearrangement joins TRBV3-1 to TRBJ2-2; 9 nucleotides align to TRBD1. V dropped 3 bases and J dropped 7; count of bases not matched to a gene: 9. The CDR3 runs to 16 residues. Germline CDR1 is LGHDT and CDR2 is YNNKEL (reference sequence). Written as DNA, the CDR3 is TGTGCCAGCAGCCAGAGATCGACAGGGGGAAACGGGGAGCTGTTTTTT. This sequence encodes CASSQRSTGGNGELFF.

This chain links TRBV2 with TRBJ1-1; D is perhaps TRBD1 (6 bases). Germline values: CDR1 SNHLY, CDR2 FYNNEI. Trimming took 11 bases from V and 7 from J, leaving 17 bases between them. CDR3 size: 12 residues. The CDR3 DNA reads as TGTGCCCTCAAGGGGGAAAGCGTTGAAGCTTTCTTT. Protein sequence: CALKGESVEAFF.

This clonotype was found many times. The chain has TRBV27 and TRBJ2-5; either TRBD1 or TRBD2 may fit D (6 bases each). Trimming took off 9 bases at V and 9 bases at J, with 20 bases between the two ends. This CDR3 comprises 13 residues. Per germline, CDR1 MNHEY and CDR2 SMNVEV (reference sequence). CDR3 nucleotide sequence: TGTGCCAGTGGAGGGTGGGGGGCTGGGGCCCAGTACTTC. Protein sequence: CASGGWGAGAQYF.

Ten or more counts support this clonotype. The V call is TRBV12-3 or TRBV12-4, the J call TRBJ1-6; D remains ambiguous. There are 17 residues in the CDR3. V was cut by 11 bases and J by 0 bases, with 20 bases left in between. The CDR3 reads CASRHQIQPSYNSPLHF. The CDR3 DNA is TGTGCCTCTAGACACCAAATACAACCCTCCTATAATTCACCCCTCCACTTT.

V is TRBV4-1 and J is TRBJ1-2; D is perhaps TRBD1 (6 bases). V shed 1 base and J shed 4 bases, with 13 bases lying between them. CDR1 and CDR2 (germline): MGHRA, YSYEKL. This CDR3 comprises 15 residues. The CDR3 DNA reads TGCGCCAGCAGCCAAGGGACAGCCGCGATCTATGGCTACACCTTC. Amino acid sequence: CASSQGTAAIYGYTF.

This sequence joins TRBV27 and TRBJ2-3, with D possibly matching TRBD2 (6 bases). Germline assignment: CDR1 MNHEY and CDR2 SMNVEV (reference sequence). V was cut by 3 bases and J by 5 bases, with 15 bases left in between. The CDR3 is 15 residues long. For the CDR3, the DNA is TGTGCCAGCAGTTTTTATTCGCGCGGGGAAGATACGCAGTATTTT. Translated, it gives CASSFYSRGEDTQYF.

This clonotype has only a few counts. The chain uses TRBV29-1 and TRBJ1-2, with no clear D. The CDR3 sequence is 13 residues long. Germline CDR1 SQVTM, CDR2 ANQGSEA. V was trimmed by 3 bases and J by 4 bases, leaving 12 bases between them. DNA for the CDR3: TGCAGCGTTGATGCATCGGGCCCCTATGGCTACACCTTC. Translation: CSVDASGPYGYTF.

This clonotype was detected a few times. This chain joins TRBV2 and TRBJ2-3; D is perhaps TRBD2 (6 bases). Germline V lookup: CDR1 SNHLY, CDR2 FYNNEI. The V end was cut by 6 bases, the J end by 4 bases, with 8 bases between. The CDR3 is 12 residues long. The CDR3 DNA reads as TGTGCCAGCAGACTAGCCCCAGATACGCAGTATTTT. Protein product: CASRLAPDTQYF.

V gene TRBV7-9 combines with J gene TRBJ2-1; the D gene is possibly TRBD2 (5 bases). CDR1 and CDR2 (germline): SEHNR, FQNEAQ (reference sequence). The V end was cut by 6 bases, the J end by 9 bases, with 15 bases between. This CDR3 is built from 13 residues. CDR3 amino acids: CASSLASVGEQFF. In nucleotides, the CDR3 is TGTGCCAGCAGTCTAGCCTCGGTGGGTGAGCAGTTCTTC.

This clonotype was seen only a few times. The chain recombines TRBV7-9 with TRBJ2-3; D is perhaps TRBD1 or TRBD2 (6 bases each). CDR3 length equals 17 residues. Germline CDR1 is SEHNR and CDR2 is FQNEAQ (reference sequence). Trimming took 5 bases from V and 2 from J, leaving 20 bases between them. The CDR3 region has the DNA TGTGCCAGCAGCCCCAGAGGGGGGCGGACCCTCACAGATACGCAGTATTTT. Its translation: CASSPRGGRTLTDTQYF. Full variable domain (missing parts from reference TRBV7-9 and TRBJ2-3): DTGVSQNPRHKITKRGQNVTFRCDPISEHNRLYWYRQTLGQGPEFLTYFQNEAQLEKSRLLSDRFSAERPKGSFSTLEIQRTEQGDSAMYLCASSPRGGRTLTDTQYFGPGTRLTVL.

The rearrangement links TRBV4-3 to TRBJ1-3; the match to TRBD1 covers 8 bases. The CDR3 length is 18 residues. With 3 bases clipped from V and 0 bases from J, the junction kept 10 bases outside the gene matches. Germline V CDR1 and CDR2: LGHNA, YSLEER. DNA of the CDR3: TGCGCCAGCAGCCAGGACACCACAGGGGGAAGCTCTGGAAACACCATATATTTT. Protein sequence: CASSQDTTGGSSGNTIYF.

This chain connects TRBV5-1 to TRBJ2-2, with D perhaps matching TRBD1 (7 bases). Germline CDR1 SGHRS, CDR2 YFSETQ. The CDR3 runs 15 residues. V lost 5 bases to trimming and J lost 1 base, with 12 bases between them. The CDR3 region is CASSPGGLNTGELFF. CDR3 in DNA: TGCGCCAGCAGTCCAGGGGGGTTGAACACCGGGGAGCTGTTTTTT.

V gene TRBV2 combines with J gene TRBJ2-7; D not certain. The CDR3 contains 13 residues. Germline-derived CDR1 and CDR2 are SNHLY and FYNNEI. V was pared by 4 bases and J by 3 bases, with 10 bases between. The CDR3 here is CASSAPLDYEQYF. As DNA, the CDR3 is TGTGCCAGCAGTGCGCCTTTGGACTACGAGCAGTACTTC.